This TCR beta chain was identified during a study of PD-L1 blockade in urothelial cancer. Across the study: Patients' histories included 0 to 3 prior chemotherapy regimens. Once treatment had started, blood was analyzed at 3 weeks (second dose) and again at 6 weeks. Study-wide points: Lower than median blood TCR clonality before treatment predicted better survival.

The ends were cut back, 2 bases at V and 6 bases at J, with 14 bases in the middle. There are 14 residues in the CDR3. Germline V gene data show CDR1 as LGHNA and CDR2 as YNFKEQ. With respect to this clone: Its antigen is currently unknown.

Every PCR received spiked-in synthetic TCR analog templates. Assay: immunoSEQ multiplex PCR; the TCRdb copy retains only in-frame clones and omits some. The top ten hold around 4.2% of the sample, which has some 41,000 clones, 88% seen once. The V call is TRBV4-2, the J call TRBJ2-7, with D perhaps matching TRBD1 (6 bases). This specimen was PBMCs, taken around atezolizumab (anti-PD-L1) treatment. The sequence came from a man older than 75 with urothelial cancer. The CDR3 coding sequence is TGTGCCAGCAGCCAACTATCGTCAGGGGCCGAGCAGTACTTC. Translating it yields CASSQLSSGAEQYF.